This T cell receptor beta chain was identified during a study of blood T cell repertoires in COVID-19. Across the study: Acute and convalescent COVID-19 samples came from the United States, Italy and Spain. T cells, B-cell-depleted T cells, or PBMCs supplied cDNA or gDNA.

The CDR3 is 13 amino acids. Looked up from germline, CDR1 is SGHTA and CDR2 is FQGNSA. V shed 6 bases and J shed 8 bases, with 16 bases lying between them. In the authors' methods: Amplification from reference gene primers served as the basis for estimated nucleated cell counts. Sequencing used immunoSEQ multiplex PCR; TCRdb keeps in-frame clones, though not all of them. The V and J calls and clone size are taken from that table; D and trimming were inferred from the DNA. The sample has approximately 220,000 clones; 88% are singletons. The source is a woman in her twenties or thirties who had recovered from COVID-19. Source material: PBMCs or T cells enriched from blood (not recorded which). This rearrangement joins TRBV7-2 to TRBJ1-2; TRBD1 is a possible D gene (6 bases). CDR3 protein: CASSFDGGLGYTF. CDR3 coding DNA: TGTGCCAGCAGTTTTGATGGGGGCTTAGGCTACACCTTC.